This entry is about one T cell receptor beta chain. Its recognized antigen is unknown. Per-base qualities were not stored, and no clone one base away is much larger. Survey-level immunoSEQ TCR-beta sequencing was performed on DNA from CEF-cultured naive and memory CD4+ T cells. The study's processing was this. During preprocessing, nonproductive sequences were removed, as were CDR3s that did not start with C, did not end with F or W, or were shorter than 7 amino acids. Antigen-specific clonotypes were called with the MANAFEST web app on the basis of expansion relative to the reference and to other culture wells. A clone was considered positive if the clone showed significant expansion compared with the reference culture in 2 of 3 replicate wells at an FDR below 0.05. For a clone to be considered positive, significant expansion relative to all other tandem wells and an odds ratio above 5 were also required. Cultured and uncultured naive and memory CD4+ repertoires were searched for previously identified spike- and CEF-reactive CDR3s. CDR3 homology was measured as pairwise Levenshtein distance, computed with the stringdist R package after trimming three terminal residues from each end. TCRdb obtained this table from immuneACCESS and retained in-frame rearrangements with V and J assigned. These tables miss some clones; where compared with another copy, unresolved V genes account for less than half of the shortfall, and the remainder is unexplained. V, J and clone size were drawn from that table, and D and trimming were deduced from the DNA. In all, the sample holds about 35,000 clones, and roughly 82% of those were seen once. The ten largest clones represent around 21% of the sample.

This sample was taken from a study of CD4 T cells in relation to SARS-CoV-2 and coronaviruses (dated by TCRdb to the early 2020s). Turning to the overall study: The ViraFEST assay cultured PBMCs with antigen for 10 days, then sequenced TCR beta CDR3s to find antigen-specific clonal expansions. Samples from a few pre-COVID donors and the naive versus memory experiments were sequenced with the Adaptive Biotechnologies TCR-sequencing kit; other data were Illumina-based. The full convalescent cohort of around 12 patients had a median age of roughly 35 years, ranging from about 21 to 75 years. A different, Illumina-based TCR-beta assay was used to sequence expansion assays from other donors in the study. Using patient-derived lymphoblastoid cell lines, the shared crossreactive spike epitopes were mapped to their HLA restriction. The approximately 12 convalescent patients included 8 males and 4 females; two subjects were Hispanic. At the level of individual TCR clonotypes, the study evaluated whether memory CD4+ T cells crossreact between the spike proteins of SARS-CoV-2 and those of common cold coronaviruses. What the work shows at the level of the full study, not this receptor alone: No donor contributed both pre-pandemic and post-infection samples, which limited tracing the source of pre-existing responses. Naive versus memory sequencing indicated the assay detects memory recall responses rather than primary responses primed during culture. In around three fifths of donors, memory CD4+ clonotypes turned up that crossrecognized SARS-CoV-2 and at least one common cold coronavirus spike. Compared with monoreactive clones, crossreactive clones had significantly weaker SARS-CoV-2-driven expansion, a result consistent with antigenic imprinting. The study was constrained by small numbers of patients and of tested TCRs. Since the crossreactivity analysis centred on spike protein, crossreactivity against other viral proteins was not assessed.

Naive and memory CD4+ T cells were separated from cryopreserved PBMCs by first enriching for CD4 and then performing EasySep naive CD4+ T cell enrichment. Sorted naive or memory CD4+ T cells (under 1.1 x 10^5) were cultured 1:1 with T cell-depleted PBMCs and CEF peptides for about ten days. In general, triplicate replicate wells were used for every peptide culture condition. PBMCs were isolated from leukapheresis product or whole blood by Ficoll-Paque PLUS gradient centrifugation. The PBMCs went either fresh into the expansion assay or into cryopreservation at -140 degrees C. The QIAamp Micro DNA Kit was used to extract genomic DNA from the CD4+ T cells. Deletion took 4 bases off V and 0 bases off J, with a span of 12 bases between the germline ends. The CDR3 starts with the cysteine, ends with the phenylalanine, and has 15 residues. Only the CDR3 part of the read is kept: 45 bases, read in frame from the first base. The germline V gene provides CDR1 SGDLS and CDR2 YYNGEE.

Input material: memory CD4+ T cells from PBMCs, cultured in vitro. The sample's cell subset or site label, decoded: memory (non-naive) CD4+ T cells. The rearranged chain carries TRBV9 and TRBJ2-3, and perhaps TRBD2 as D gene, on 6 matching bases. This clonotype was sampled from an adult with COVID-19. The CDR3: CASSSAGLSTDTQYF. In nucleotide form, the sequence is TGTGCCAGCAGCTCAGCGGGTCTTAGCACAGATACGCAGTATTTT.